This T cell receptor beta chain was profiled in a study of T cells after yellow fever vaccination (dated by TCRdb to the late 2010s). At the level of the whole study: Libraries from fractions with low cell numbers were prepared with the SMART-Seq v4 Ultra Low Input RNA kit. Two healthy male donors made up the cohort, one aged 18 to 30 years and the other aged 30 to 39 years. Bulk PBMC replicates and cell subsets were isolated from blood drawn at multiple timepoints before and after both primary and secondary immunization. To follow T-cell clones before and after both primary and booster YFV17D yellow fever vaccination, bulk TCR alpha and beta repertoires underwent longitudinal sequencing.

Trimming removed 4 bases from V and 4 bases from J, leaving 11 bases between the germline ends. The CDR3 numbers 14 residues from cysteine through phenylalanine. The entry retains the CDR3 DNA only, 42 bases that are in frame from base 1. From a lookup of the germline V gene, CDR1 and CDR2 are SGHTA and FQGNSA. This clonotype occurred a few times. What this receptor recognizes is not known. There are no base qualities to consult, and no much larger clone falls within one base. The sample's treatment or condition label, in plain terms: live attenuated yellow fever vaccine strain. At each blood-draw timepoint, two biological replicates of bulk PBMCs were obtained. PBMCs were isolated from peripheral blood using a standard Ficoll-Paque protocol. TriZol was used to extract RNA from bulk PBMCs, from CD4 and CD8 fractions, and from dextramer-positive and dextramer-negative fractions. TCR cDNA was synthesized by 5'RACE template switching, through which a universal primer site and unique molecular identifiers were introduced. Priming of cDNA synthesis was performed from both the TCR alpha and TCR beta constant segments. Library amplification involved two PCR steps, and the second step added sample barcodes and sequencing adapters. Sequencing of the libraries was done on either Illumina HiSeq 2500 (2x100 bp) or NovaSeq (2x150 bp). The paper's processing steps were these. Reads were demultiplexed and collapsed into UMI consensus sequences with MIGEC, and V(D)J alignment was performed with MiXCR. Clonotypes responding to the vaccine were identified with edgeR on replicate PBMC samples, with the criteria of FDR below 0.01 and a log2 fold change above 5 up to day 15. Each bulk clonotype was labeled CD4 or CD8 based on which sequenced repertoire, CD4 or CD8, contained the clonotype at higher abundance. The raw public data were reprocessed by TCRdb itself: fastp quality trimming at Q25, MiXCR clonotype calling, in-frame beta chains only. Each entry merges the rows of one CDR3 protein and shows their most common DNA and genes. TCRdb, rather than the study authors, made the V and J calls. Within this sample are some 600,000 distinct CDR3 sequences, with around an eighth of them counted one time only. About 16% of the sample goes to the ten largest clones.

The study at large found these results: The secondary T-cell response was weaker than the primary response but faster, peaking on day 5 instead of day 15. A small fraction of clonotypes appeared in both the CD4 and CD8 compartments, likely as a result of convergent recombination. Because the study included only a couple of donors, the extent to which the findings can be generalized is limited. After the booster, most clones that had expanded after primary vaccination were detected again (over 95% of CD4 and around nine tenths of CD8), suggesting broad maintenance of memory. Computational filtering was required because FACS-sorted repertoires could contain abundant contaminating clonotypes from the bulk population.

The sequencing used PBMCs, collected on the day of the yellow fever booster vaccination. The source is a man younger than 40 who received the YFV17D yellow fever vaccine. The rearrangement joined TRBV7-2 to TRBJ1-3; TRBD1 is a possible D gene, resting on 6 matching bases. Here the CDR3 is given as CASSSQGPGNTIYF. The DNA sequence is TGTGCCAGCAGCTCGCAGGGGCCCGGAAACACCATATATTTT.